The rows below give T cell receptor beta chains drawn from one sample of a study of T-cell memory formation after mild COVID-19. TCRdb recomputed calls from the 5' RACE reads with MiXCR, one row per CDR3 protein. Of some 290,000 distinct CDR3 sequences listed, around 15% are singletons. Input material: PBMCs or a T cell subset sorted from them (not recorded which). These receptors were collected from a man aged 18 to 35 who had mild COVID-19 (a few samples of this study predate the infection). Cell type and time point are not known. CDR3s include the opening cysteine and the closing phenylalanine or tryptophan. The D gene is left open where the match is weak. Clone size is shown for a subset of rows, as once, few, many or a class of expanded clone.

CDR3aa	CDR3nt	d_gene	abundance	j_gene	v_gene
CASSSRDGQETQYF	TGCGCCAGCAGCTCACGAGACGGACAAGAGACCCAGTACTTC	-	few	TRBJ2-5	TRBV4-1
CASSQLSQETQYF	TGTGCCAGCAGCCAACTCAGCCAAGAGACCCAGTACTTC	-	few	TRBJ2-5	TRBV4-2
CASSLSGGVGDTEAFF	TGTGCCAGCAGCTTGTCCGGTGGTGTAGGGGACACTGAAGCTTTCTTT	-	-	TRBJ1-1	TRBV7-6
CASSYSLTRGAHYGYTF	TGTGCCAGCAGTTACTCCCTAACAAGGGGCGCTCACTATGGCTACACCTTC	-	-	TRBJ1-2	TRBV6-5
CASSSYRGAFVRTEAFF	TGTGCCAGCAGCTCATACAGGGGCGCCTTTGTTCGGACTGAAGCTTTCTTT	TRBD1	few	TRBJ1-1	TRBV5-6
CASSLEASGVQETQYF	TGCGCCAGCAGCTTGGAGGCTAGCGGGGTACAAGAGACCCAGTACTTC	TRBD2	-	TRBJ2-5	TRBV5-1
CASSWGAGAYNEQFF	TGCGCCAGCAGCTGGGGGGCGGGGGCCTACAATGAGCAGTTCTTC	-	few	TRBJ2-1	TRBV5-1
CASSPGTERKALHF	TGTGCCAGCAGCCCCGGGACGGAACGGAAGGCCCTCCACTTT	-	-	TRBJ1-6	TRBV7-2
CATSATDRDSEQFF	TGTGCCACCAGTGCAACCGACAGGGACAGTGAGCAGTTCTTC	TRBD1	few	TRBJ2-1	TRBV24-1
CASSIEGGRGTGELFF	TGTGCCAGCAGCATAGAGGGGGGCAGGGGAACCGGGGAGCTGTTTTTT	-	-	TRBJ2-2	TRBV7-8
CASSGSPLYEKLFF	TGTGCCAGCAGTGGCAGCCCGCTGTATGAAAAACTGTTTTTT	-	-	TRBJ1-4	TRBV7-9
CSARDHNGLETQYF	TGCAGTGCTAGAGATCATAATGGGCTGGAGACCCAGTACTTC	-	few	TRBJ2-5	TRBV20-1
CSARDAGMDTQYF	TGCAGTGCGAGGGATGCGGGTATGGATACGCAGTATTTT	-	many	TRBJ2-3	TRBV20-1
CSAVSGTGWSDEQFF	TGCAGTGCCGTCTCAGGGACAGGTTGGAGTGATGAGCAGTTCTTC	TRBD1	-	TRBJ2-1	TRBV20-1
CASSMISGDYNEQFF	TGTGCCAGTAGTATGATTAGCGGCGACTACAATGAGCAGTTCTTC	-	-	TRBJ2-1	TRBV19
CASSLGWGTDTQYF	TGTGCCAGCAGCTTAGGTTGGGGCACAGATACGCAGTATTTT	-	many	TRBJ2-3	TRBV11-2
CASSQEWTSGYNEQFF	TGCGCCAGCAGCCAAGAGTGGACTTCTGGCTACAATGAGCAGTTCTTC	-	many	TRBJ2-1	TRBV4-3
CSARDRLNEQFF	TGCAGCGCGCGGGACAGGCTAAATGAGCAGTTCTTC	TRBD1	few	TRBJ2-1	TRBV29-1
CSAPAQGGTNTEAFF	TGCAGTGCTCCAGCGCAGGGGGGTACGAACACTGAAGCTTTCTTT	TRBD1	few	TRBJ1-1	TRBV20-1
CASSVEAGPTDTQYF	TGTGCCAGCAGCGTAGAGGCAGGGCCAACAGATACGCAGTATTTT	-	-	TRBJ2-3	TRBV9
CSAPGPSTDTQYF	TGCAGTGCCCCGGGGCCAAGCACAGATACGCAGTATTTT	-	many	TRBJ2-3	TRBV20-1
CASGLVPGDGYEQYF	TGTGCTAGTGGTTTGGTCCCCGGGGACGGGTACGAGCAGTACTTC	-	-	TRBJ2-7	TRBV12-5
CASSVSGSGYTF	TGTGCCAGCAGTGTCTCAGGATCTGGCTACACCTTC	-	-	TRBJ1-2	TRBV28
CASSLGRQEETQYF	TGTGCCAGCAGCTTAGGCCGACAGGAAGAGACCCAGTACTTC	-	few	TRBJ2-5	TRBV11-2
CASSPSLRGPDEQFF	TGTGCCAGCAGCCCCTCACTCAGGGGACCGGATGAGCAGTTCTTC	-	-	TRBJ2-1	TRBV7-3
CASSEWGGVEKVLTF	TGTGCCAGCAGTGAATGGGGCGGAGTGGAGAAGGTCCTGACTTTC	-	few	TRBJ2-6	TRBV25-1
CASSLFGATDTQYF	TGCGCCAGCAGCTTGTTCGGGGCCACAGATACGCAGTATTTT	-	many	TRBJ2-3	TRBV5-1
CASSDSGFDNSPLHF	TGTGCCAGCAGTGACTCCGGATTCGATAATTCACCCCTCCACTTT	-	few	TRBJ1-6	TRBV6-4
CASGTPGTAFGYTF	TGTGCTAGTGGTACTCCCGGGACAGCTTTTGGCTACACCTTC	TRBD1	-	TRBJ1-2	TRBV12-5
CASSLVPSLTDTQYF	TGTGCCAGCAGCTTAGTTCCTAGCTTGACAGATACGCAGTATTTT	-	-	TRBJ2-3	TRBV7-9
CASSYQVGSTDTQYF	TGTGCCAGCAGTTATCAGGTTGGGAGCACAGATACGCAGTATTTT	-	few	TRBJ2-3	TRBV6-5
CASRVGLNTEAFF	TGTGCCAGCAGAGTGGGCCTAAACACTGAAGCTTTCTTT	-	-	TRBJ1-1	TRBV6-6
CASTIGGPSGELFF	TGTGCCAGCACCATCGGGGGGCCGTCCGGGGAGCTGTTTTTT	-	-	TRBJ2-2	TRBV28
CASSLYWGDDEQFF	TGTGCCAGCAGCTTATACTGGGGTGACGATGAGCAGTTCTTC	-	many	TRBJ2-1	TRBV7-6
CASSAAGTKETQYF	TGTGCCAGCAGCGCGGCGGGGACAAAAGAGACCCAGTACTTC	-	-	TRBJ2-5	TRBV7-2
CASSLRPDYGYTF	TGCGCCAGCAGCTTGAGGCCCGACTATGGCTACACCTTC	-	few	TRBJ1-2	TRBV5-1
CSASTGNYGYTF	TGCAGTGCTAGCACAGGGAACTATGGCTACACCTTC	-	-	TRBJ1-2	TRBV20-1